This TCR beta chain is drawn from a study of control samples from healthy donors and cancer patients. The CDR3 sequence is 11 residues long. V lost 5 bases, J lost 7 bases, and 6 bases lay in between. The germline V gene encodes CDR1 SGHRS and CDR2 YFSETQ. Profiled with immunoSEQ multiplex PCR; TCRdb holds only in-frame clones, not every one. The profile shows around 140,000 clones, 75% to 95% of them singletons. The specimen was blood. The chain couples TRBV5-1 to TRBJ1-4, with unresolved D. The receptor was derived from a man younger than 35 in good health. CDR3 bases: TGCGCCAGCAGTCTAGGTGAAAAACTGTTTTTT. It specifies CASSLGEKLFF.